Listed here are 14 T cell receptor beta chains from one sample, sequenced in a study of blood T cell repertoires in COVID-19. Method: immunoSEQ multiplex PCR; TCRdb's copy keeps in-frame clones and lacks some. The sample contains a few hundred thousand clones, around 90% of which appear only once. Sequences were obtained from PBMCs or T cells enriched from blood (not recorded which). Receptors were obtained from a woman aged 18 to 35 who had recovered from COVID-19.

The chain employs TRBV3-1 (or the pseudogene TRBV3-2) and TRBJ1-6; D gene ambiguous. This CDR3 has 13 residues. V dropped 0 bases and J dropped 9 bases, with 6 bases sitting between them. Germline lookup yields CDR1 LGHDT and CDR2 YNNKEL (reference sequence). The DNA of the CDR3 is TGTGCCAGCAGCCAAGATCGGAGTTCACCCCTCCACTTT. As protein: CASSQDRSSPLHF.

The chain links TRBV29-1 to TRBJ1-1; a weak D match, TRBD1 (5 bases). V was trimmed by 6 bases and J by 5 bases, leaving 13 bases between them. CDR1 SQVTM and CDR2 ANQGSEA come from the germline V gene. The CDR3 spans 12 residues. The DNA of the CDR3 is TGCAGCGTAACCCTGACAGAAACTGAAGCTTTCTTT. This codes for CSVTLTETEAFF.

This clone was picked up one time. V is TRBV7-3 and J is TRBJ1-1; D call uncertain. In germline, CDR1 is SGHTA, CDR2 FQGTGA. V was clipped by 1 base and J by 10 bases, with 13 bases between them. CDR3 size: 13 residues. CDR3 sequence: CASSLKMATGAFF. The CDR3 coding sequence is TGTGCCAGCAGCTTAAAGATGGCGACGGGAGCTTTCTTT.

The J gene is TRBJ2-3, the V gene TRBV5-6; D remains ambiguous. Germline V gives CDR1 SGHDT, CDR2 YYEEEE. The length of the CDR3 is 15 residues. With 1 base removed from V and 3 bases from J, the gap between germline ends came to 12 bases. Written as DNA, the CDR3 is TGTGCCAGCAGCTTGTTAGCCGGTACGACAGATACGCAGTATTTT. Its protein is CASSLLAGTTDTQYF.

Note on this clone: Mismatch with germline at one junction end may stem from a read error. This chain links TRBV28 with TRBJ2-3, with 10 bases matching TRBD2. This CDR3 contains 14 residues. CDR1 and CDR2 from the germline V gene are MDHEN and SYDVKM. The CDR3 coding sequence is TGTGCCAGCAGAGGACCGATCTCTAGCGGGGGTTGGCATTTT. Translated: CASRGPISSGGWHF.

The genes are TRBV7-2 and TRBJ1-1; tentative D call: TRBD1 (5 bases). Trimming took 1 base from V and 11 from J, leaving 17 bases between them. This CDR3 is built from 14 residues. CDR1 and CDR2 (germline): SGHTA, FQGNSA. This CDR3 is CASSLVAGGAQAFF. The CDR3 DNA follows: TGTGCCAGCAGCTTAGTGGCGGGAGGGGCGCAGGCTTTCTTT.

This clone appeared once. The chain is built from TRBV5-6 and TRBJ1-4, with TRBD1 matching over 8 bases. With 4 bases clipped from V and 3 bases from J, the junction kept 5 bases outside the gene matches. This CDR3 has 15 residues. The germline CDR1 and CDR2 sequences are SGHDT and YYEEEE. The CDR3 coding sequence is TGTGCCAGCAGCCGGGGACAGGCGCCTAATGAAAAACTGTTTTTT. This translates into CASSRGQAPNEKLFF.

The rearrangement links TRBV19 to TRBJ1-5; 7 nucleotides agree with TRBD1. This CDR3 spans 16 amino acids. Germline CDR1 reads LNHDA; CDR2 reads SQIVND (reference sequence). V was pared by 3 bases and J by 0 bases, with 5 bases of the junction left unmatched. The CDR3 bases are TGTGCCAGTAGTATTAGGCAGGGGGGTAGCAATCAGCCCCAGCATTTT. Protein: CASSIRQGGSNQPQHF.

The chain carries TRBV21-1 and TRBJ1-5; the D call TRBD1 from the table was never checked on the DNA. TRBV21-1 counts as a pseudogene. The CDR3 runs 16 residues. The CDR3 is CASKRTGGFSNQPQHF. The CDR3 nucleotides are TGTGCCAGCAAGAGGACAGGGGGCTTTAGCAATCAGCCCCAGCATTTT.

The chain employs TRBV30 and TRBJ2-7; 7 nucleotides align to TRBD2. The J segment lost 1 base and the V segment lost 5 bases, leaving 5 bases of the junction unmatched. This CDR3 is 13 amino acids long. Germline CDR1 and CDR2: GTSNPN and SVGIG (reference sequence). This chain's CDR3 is CAWRVGGSYEQYF. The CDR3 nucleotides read TGTGCCTGGCGAGTCGGGGGGTCCTACGAGCAGTACTTC.

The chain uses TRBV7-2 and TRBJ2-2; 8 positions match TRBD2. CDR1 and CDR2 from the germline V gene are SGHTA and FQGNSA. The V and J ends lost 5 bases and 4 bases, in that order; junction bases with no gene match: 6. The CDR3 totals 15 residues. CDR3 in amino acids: CASSPGGLVTGELFF. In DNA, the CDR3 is TGTGCCAGCAGCCCGGGGGGGCTAGTCACCGGGGAGCTGTTTTTT.

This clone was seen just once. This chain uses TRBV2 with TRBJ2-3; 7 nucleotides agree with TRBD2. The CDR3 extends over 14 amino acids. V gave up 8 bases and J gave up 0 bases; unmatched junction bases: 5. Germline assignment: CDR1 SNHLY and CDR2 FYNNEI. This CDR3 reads CASGGRGSTDTQYF. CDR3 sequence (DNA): TGTGCCAGCGGGGGGAGGGGAAGCACAGATACGCAGTATTTT.

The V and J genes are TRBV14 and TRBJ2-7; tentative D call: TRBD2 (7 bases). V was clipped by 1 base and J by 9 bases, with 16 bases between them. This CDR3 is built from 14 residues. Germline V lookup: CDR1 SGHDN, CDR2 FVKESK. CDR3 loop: CASSQVPSGGPQYF. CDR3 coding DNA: TGTGCCAGCAGCCAAGTACCGTCCGGGGGGCCGCAGTACTTC.

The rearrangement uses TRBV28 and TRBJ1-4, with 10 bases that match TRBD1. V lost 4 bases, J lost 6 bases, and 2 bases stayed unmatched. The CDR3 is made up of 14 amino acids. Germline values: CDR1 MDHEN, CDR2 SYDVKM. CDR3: CASSWGQGHEKLFF. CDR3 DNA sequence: TGTGCCAGCAGTTGGGGACAGGGGCATGAAAAACTGTTTTTT.